This T cell receptor beta chain is drawn from a study of T-cell reconstitution after alpha-beta-depleted transplantation in children. Construction of the TCRbeta library involved unique molecular identifiers. Each CDR3 protein is one row after TCRdb ran MiXCR on the PCR reads. The sample carries 400,000 to 500,000 distinct CDR3 sequences, under 13% recorded once. The CDR3 extends over 16 amino acids. CDR1 and CDR2 from the germline V gene are SGHKS and YYEKEE (reference sequence). The trim removed 5 bases at V and 0 bases at J, leaving 10 bases unmatched. This clonotype was seen a few times. The sequencing here drew on PBMCs from the stem cell graft donor, taken from the stem cell graft. This TCR came from a human donor who donated a stem cell graft to a child with acute myeloid leukemia. The chain is built from TRBV5-5 and TRBJ1-1; 7 bases fit TRBD1. The CDR3 DNA follows: TGTGCCAGCAGAAACCCGAGCGGGACAGTGAACACTGAAGCTTTCTTT. Amino acids: CASRNPSGTVNTEAFF.